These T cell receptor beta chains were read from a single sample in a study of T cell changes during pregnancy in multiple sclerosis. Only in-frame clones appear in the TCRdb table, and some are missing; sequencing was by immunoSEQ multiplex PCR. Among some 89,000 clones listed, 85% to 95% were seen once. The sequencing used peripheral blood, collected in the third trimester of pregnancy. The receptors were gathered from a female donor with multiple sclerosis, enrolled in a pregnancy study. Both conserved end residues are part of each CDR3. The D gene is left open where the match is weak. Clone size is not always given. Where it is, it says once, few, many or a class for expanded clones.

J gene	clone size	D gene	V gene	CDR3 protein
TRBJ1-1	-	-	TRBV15	CATSLRGAGRLFF
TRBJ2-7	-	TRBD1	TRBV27	CASSLGTGYEQYF
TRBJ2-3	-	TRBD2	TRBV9	CASSVSVTAGSTDTQYF
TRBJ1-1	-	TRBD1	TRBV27	CASSSTGENTEAFF
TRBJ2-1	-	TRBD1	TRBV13	CAGGQGRSNEQFF
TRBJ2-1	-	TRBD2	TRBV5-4	CASSRLGLMTGGRNEQFF
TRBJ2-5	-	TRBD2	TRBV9	CASSVGLAGSLETQYF
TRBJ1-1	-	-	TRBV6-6	CASSYLLGAGNEAFF
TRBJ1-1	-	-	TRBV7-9	CASSLGAGMNTEAFF
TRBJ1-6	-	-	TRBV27	CATRGEGTSYNSPLHF
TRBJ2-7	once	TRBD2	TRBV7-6	CASSLETGTRIRAEQYF
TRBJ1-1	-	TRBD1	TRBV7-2	CASSRLSAGGYTEAFF
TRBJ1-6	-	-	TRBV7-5	CARSFWTALNSPLHF
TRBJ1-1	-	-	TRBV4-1	CASSQFVRGKTEAFF
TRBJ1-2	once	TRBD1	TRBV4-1	CASSQGTGILHGYTF
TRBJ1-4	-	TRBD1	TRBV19	CASSRLTGSEKLFF
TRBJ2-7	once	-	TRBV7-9	CASSTGHYEQYF
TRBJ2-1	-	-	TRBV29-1	CSAGGNEQFF
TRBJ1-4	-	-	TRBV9	CASSVSLNEKLFF
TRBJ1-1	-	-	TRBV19	CASSISFLGVSTEAFF
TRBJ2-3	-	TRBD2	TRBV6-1	CASRTSGGSPWQYF
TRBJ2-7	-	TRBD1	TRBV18	CASSPPTGVYEQYF
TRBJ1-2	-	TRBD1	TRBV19	CASSRGQINYGYTF
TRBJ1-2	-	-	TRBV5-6	CASSSPGFSYGYTF
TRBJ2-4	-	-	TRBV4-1	CASSPGGGAGAFGIQYF
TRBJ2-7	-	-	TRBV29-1	CSVEAHSYEQYF
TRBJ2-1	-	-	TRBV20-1	CSALVNEQFF
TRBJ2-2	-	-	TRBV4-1	CASSQVGPRGVYTGELFF
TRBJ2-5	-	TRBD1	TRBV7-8	CASSRDRGQETQYF